A selection of T cell receptor beta chains follows, all from one sample in a study of brain metastases from non-small cell lung cancer. Repertoires were generated with immunoSEQ multiplex PCR, while TCRdb's copy carries only in-frame clones and drops some. Among roughly 15,000 clones, over 75% were seen once, and the ten largest hold roughly 7.1%. What was sequenced was primary lung tumor tissue. The receptor set was obtained from a donor at least 40 years old with non-small cell lung cancer. Both conserved end residues are part of each CDR3. A D gene is named only where the DNA matches it firmly. Only part of the rows carry a size: once, few, many, or a class if the clone is expanded.

TRBD2	TRBV6-2/TRBV6-3	TRBJ2-3	.	TGTGCCAGCAGTTCCCAGACTAGCGCGGCAGATACGCAGTATTTT	CASSSQTSAADTQYF
TRBD1	TRBV24-1	TRBJ1-4	once	TGTGCCACCAGTCTGGGGACAGGAACAAATGAAAAACTGTTTTTT	CATSLGTGTNEKLFF
.	TRBV20-1	TRBJ1-2	.	TGCAGTGCTGGGGAGGGGGGAGGCTACACCTTC	CSAGEGGGYTF
.	TRBV13	TRBJ2-4	.	TGTGCCAGCAGCTTAAAGGGAGAAGGGATTCAGTACTTC	CASSLKGEGIQYF
TRBD2	TRBV4-3	TRBJ2-1	.	TGCGCCAGCTCGACTAGCGGGGTGGCTGAGCAGTTCTTC	CASSTSGVAEQFF
.	TRBV4-1	TRBJ1-1	medium-sized	TGCGCCAGCAGCCAAGGTGGCAAGTTGAACACTGAAGCTTTCTTT	CASSQGGKLNTEAFF
.	TRBV6-5	TRBJ2-2	.	TGTGCCAGCAGTCCCCAGGAGGCCGGGGAGCTGTTTTTT	CASSPQEAGELFF
TRBD2	TRBV11-3	TRBJ2-1	.	TGTGCCAGCAGCTTAGGCTCTCCGGGGGGTCACAATGAGCAGTTCTTC	CASSLGSPGGHNEQFF
.	TRBV4-3	TRBJ1-1	.	TGCGCCAGCAGCCAAGAAGAGGGTTCGGACACTGAAGCTTTCTTT	CASSQEEGSDTEAFF
.	TRBV6-5	TRBJ2-3	.	TGTGCCAGCAGCGGGGACTCTTCGTGGGATACGCAGTATTTT	CASSGDSSWDTQYF
.	TRBV5-1	TRBJ1-6	.	TGCGCCAGCAGCGAGGGTGGGGGTCATTCACCCCTCCACTTT	CASSEGGGHSPLHF
.	TRBV30	TRBJ1-5	.	TGTGCCTGGAGTGTGTTGACCGACGGTCAGCCCCAGCATTTT	CAWSVLTDGQPQHF
TRBD1	TRBV23-1	TRBJ1-5	.	TGCGCCAGCCGAGGTGACAGGGGAGATCAGCCCCAGCATTTT	CASRGDRGDQPQHF
.	TRBV5-6	TRBJ1-3	.	TGTGCCAGCAGCTTGGGGGGACACCTCTCTGGAAACACCATATATTTT	CASSLGGHLSGNTIYF
.	TRBV27	TRBJ2-1	.	TGTGCCAGTAGTTTCAGGGGATACAATGAGCAGTTCTTC	CASSFRGYNEQFF
.	TRBV5-1	TRBJ1-1	.	TGCGCCAGCAGCTTGGGGGGGTCGAACACTGAAGCTTTCTTT	CASSLGGSNTEAFF
.	TRBV2	TRBJ1-4	.	TGTGCCTCTCAGGAGGAGGGGCTCCCAACTAATGAAAAACTGTTTTTT	CASQEEGLPTNEKLFF
.	TRBV4-1	TRBJ1-4	.	TGCGCCAGCAGCTCTGGGAGATCAAATGAAAAACTGTTTTTT	CASSSGRSNEKLFF
TRBD1	TRBV6-4	TRBJ2-6	.	TGTGCCAGCAGTGAATATGGGACAGGGGGCCGTGGGACCAACGTCCTGACTTTC	CASSEYGTGGRGTNVLTF
TRBD2	TRBV5-1	TRBJ2-5	.	TGCGCCAGCAGCTTGGGGGCTAGCGGTAGGGAGACCCAGTACTTC	CASSLGASGRETQYF
.	TRBV12-5	TRBJ2-2	.	TGTGCTAGTGGTCCGATAGGGATCCCCGGGGAGCTGTTTTTT	CASGPIGIPGELFF
.	TRBV30	TRBJ2-1	.	TGTGCCTGCCCGACTTTAAGAGGTGAGCAGTTCTTC	CACPTLRGEQFF
.	TRBV29-1	TRBJ2-5	.	TGCAGCGGCGGGACGCGCCTTACCCAGTACTTC	CSGGTRLTQYF
TRBD2	TRBV5-1	TRBJ2-3	once	TGCGCCAGCAGCTGGACTAGCTCGGATATGCAGTATTTT	CASSWTSSDMQYF
TRBD1	TRBV23-1	TRBJ1-6	.	TGCGCCAGCAGTCAATTGGGGAAGGGACAGGAGGAAGAGCCCTATAATTCACCCCTCCACTTT	CASSQLGKGQEEEPYNSPLHF
.	TRBV4-2	TRBJ2-6	.	TGTGCCAGCAGCCCTCCCAGGTCTGGGGCCAACGTCCTGACTTTC	CASSPPRSGANVLTF
.	TRBV30	TRBJ1-2	once	TGTGCCTGGAGTGTCTCAGGGCGGTGGGGCTACACCTTC	CAWSVSGRWGYTF
.	TRBV7-9	TRBJ2-3	.	TGTGCCAGCAGCTTAACCGGGGATAATACGCAGTATTTT	CASSLTGDNTQYF
.	TRBV7-9	TRBJ1-6	once	TGTGCCAGCAGCTTAGGGTCAGGGTTCTATAATTCACCCCTCCACTTT	CASSLGSGFYNSPLHF
.	TRBV7-6	TRBJ2-3	.	TGTGCCAGCAGCTTAGGCTTACTCAGGGGCACAGATACGCAGTATTTT	CASSLGLLRGTDTQYF
.	TRBV10-3	TRBJ1-6	.	TGTGCCATCGCGGTAACAGATAATTCACCCCTCCACTTT	CAIAVTDNSPLHF
.	TRBV6-2/TRBV6-3	TRBJ2-7	.	TGTGCCAGCAGCACCCTCTTGGACTCCTACGAGCAGTACTTC	CASSTLLDSYEQYF
.	TRBV25-1	TRBJ1-3	.	TGTGCCAGCGCCAAAGGAATCTCTGGAAACACCATATATTTT	CASAKGISGNTIYF